This TCR beta chain was sequenced during a study of cytomegalovirus exposure and HLA in healthy donors. The PCR was carried out with 60 Vbeta primers and 13 Jbeta primers. The method was immunoSEQ multiplex PCR; TCRdb's version includes in-frame clones alone and lacks a portion of them. The sample has 120,000 or so clones; 80% are singletons. J lost 7 bases, V lost 5 bases, and 10 bases had no gene match. The germline gives CDR1 SGHAT, CDR2 FQNNGV. The length of the CDR3 is 15 residues. This TCR was recovered from a man in his thirties or forties in good health and CMV-seropositive. Sequenced material: PBMCs. This rearrangement joins TRBV11-2 to TRBJ1-4; TRBD1 matches at 7 bases. The CDR3 here is CASSLGDSTGEKLFF. CDR3 nucleotides: TGTGCCAGCAGCCTGGGGGACAGTACGGGTGAAAAACTGTTTTTT.